The sequence of this T cell receptor (beta chain) was determined in a study of shared T cell receptors in the human thymus. CDR3 length: 13 residues. Trimming cost V 4 bases and J 4 bases, with 11 bases left between them. Germline V CDR1 and CDR2: MNHEY, SMNVEV (reference sequence). Clones were read by immunoSEQ multiplex PCR, and TCRdb kept only the in-frame ones, dropping some. The sample carries roughly 700,000 clones, roughly 90% recorded once. These data also featured in a second study, about human thymus T cells.

V gene TRBV27 combines with J gene TRBJ2-7; D ambiguous. The sequenced sample consisted of thymocytes. This TCR was sampled from a boy younger than two with a congenital heart defect. The CDR3 DNA reads TGTGCCAGCAGTTCCGCCCTCAGTTACGAGCAGTACTTC. It is translated as CASSSALSYEQYF.